These 8 T cell receptor beta chains were sequenced from one sample in a study of siplizumab effects on memory and regulatory T cells (dated by TCRdb to the late 2010s). Library preparation employed the immunoSEQ multiplex PCR assay. Held by TCRdb, this immuneACCESS table contains in-frame sequences only and omits some clones. Under half of the omission traces to an unresolved V gene where checked; the cause of the rest is unknown. The sample profile shows over 80,000 clones; over 80% of them were found once. The ten biggest clones cover about 1.4% of the sample. Sequencing was performed on Tregs sorted from blood. These receptors were taken from a human donor in good health.

J is TRBJ1-1 and V is TRBV6-1, with D tentatively TRBD1 (5 bases). CDR3 length equals 14 residues. The germline gives CDR1 MNHNS, CDR2 SASEGT. Between the trimmed V and J ends, which lost 2 bases and 4 bases, there was a span of 11 bases. The CDR3 bases are TGTGCCAGCAGTGAAAGGGCAGGGACCACTGAAGCTTTCTTT. Amino acid sequence: CASSERAGTTEAFF.

CDR3 sequence reads: CASSQALGTASQHF. The CDR3 coding sequence is TGTGCCAGCAGCCAAGCATTAGGGACGGCGTCCCAGCATTTT. The chain couples TRBV2 to TRBJ1-5, with a possible D match to TRBD1 (5 bases). Germline CDR1 and CDR2: SNHLY and FYNNEI. This CDR3 is 14 amino acids long. Trimming took off 6 bases at V and 11 bases at J, with 20 bases between the two ends.

V gene TRBV9 combines with J gene TRBJ2-5, with 8 bases matching TRBD1. The V gene's germline CDR1 is SGDLS and CDR2 YYNGEE. This CDR3 region has 16 residues. V shed 3 bases and J 4 bases; nucleotides not matched to a gene: 11. Written as DNA, the CDR3 is TGTGCCAGCAGCGGGCATGGACAGGGAATGGCAGAGACCCAGTACTTC. Protein product: CASSGHGQGMAETQYF.

The CDR3 loop is CASSPNVKADTQYF. In nucleotides, the CDR3 is TGTGCCAGCTCACCGAATGTAAAGGCAGATACGCAGTATTTT. The rearrangement links TRBV18 to TRBJ2-3; D remains unclear. This CDR3 spans 14 amino acids. Germline-derived CDR1 and CDR2 are KGHSH and LQKENI. V lost 3 bases to trimming and J lost 4 bases, with 11 bases between them. Together with reference TRBV18 and TRBJ2-3, the CDR3 gives the full variable domain: NAGVMQNPRHLVRRRGQEARLRCSPMKGHSHVYWYRQLPEEGLKFMVYLQKENIIDESGMPKERFSAEFPKEGPSILRIQQVVRGDSAAYFCASSPNVKADTQYFGPGTRLTVL.

A word on this clone: Its ends do not fully match the called genes, so a read error is possible. The chain employs TRBV25-1 and TRBJ2-7; D possibly corresponds to TRBD1 (6 bases). The CDR3 covers 12 residues. The germline V gene encodes CDR1 MGHDK and CDR2 SYGVNS. The CDR3 sequence is CASSFYRGHVIF. The CDR3 DNA sequence: TGTGCCAGCAGCTTTTACCGGGGACACGTAATTTTC.

The chain links TRBV5-8 to TRBJ2-4; 7 bases align to TRBD1. Germline V lookup: CDR1 SGHTS, CDR2 YDEGEE. This CDR3 has 18 residues. Losses at the gene ends were 3 bases for V and 0 bases for J; bases not matched to a gene: 12. The CDR3 nucleotides are TGTGCCAGCAGCTCCGTTGGAGACAGGGACCTAGCCAAAAACATTCAGTACTTC. Its translation: CASSSVGDRDLAKNIQYF.

The table lists this clone with a count of one. The rearrangement joins TRBV23-1 to TRBJ1-4; D gene ambiguous. TRBV23-1 is treated as an ORF (open reading frame) with a function not yet certain. Trimming took off 3 bases at V and 5 bases at J, with 13 bases between the two ends. The CDR3 loop spans 15 amino acids. In DNA, the CDR3 is TGCGCCAGCAGTCACCACAAGGAGTTAAATGAAAAACTGTTTTTT. This codes for CASSHHKELNEKLFF.

The chain is built from TRBV5-1 and TRBJ2-7; the match to TRBD2 covers 7 bases. The CDR3 covers 15 residues. Trimming removed 4 bases from V and 3 bases from J; junction bases left unmatched: 10. Germline loops: CDR1 SGHRS, CDR2 YFSETQ. The CDR3 DNA follows: TGCGCCAGCAGCCCCCAAGCGGGGTCCAGCTACGAGCAGTACTTC. The encoded protein is CASSPQAGSSYEQYF.